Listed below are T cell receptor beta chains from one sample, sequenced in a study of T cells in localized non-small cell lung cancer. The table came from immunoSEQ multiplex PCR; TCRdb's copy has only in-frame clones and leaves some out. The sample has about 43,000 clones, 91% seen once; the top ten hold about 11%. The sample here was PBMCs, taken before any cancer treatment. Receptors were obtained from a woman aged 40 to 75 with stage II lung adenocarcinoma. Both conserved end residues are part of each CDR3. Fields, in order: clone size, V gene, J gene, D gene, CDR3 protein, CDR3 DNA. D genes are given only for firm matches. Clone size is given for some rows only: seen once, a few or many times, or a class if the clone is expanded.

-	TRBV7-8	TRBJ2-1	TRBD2	CASRVGTSGNEQFF	TGTGCCAGCAGGGTAGGGACTAGCGGCAATGAGCAGTTCTTC
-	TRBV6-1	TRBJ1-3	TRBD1	CASSGQGQASRGNTIYF	TGTGCCAGCAGTGGTCAAGGACAGGCGTCGCGTGGAAACACCATATATTTT
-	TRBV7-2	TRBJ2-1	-	CASSLDEFNEQFF	TGTGCCAGCAGCTTAGACGAATTCAATGAGCAGTTCTTC
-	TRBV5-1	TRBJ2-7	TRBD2	CASSLVWASGSYEQYF	TGCGCCAGCAGCTTGGTCTGGGCTAGCGGGAGTTACGAGCAGTACTTC
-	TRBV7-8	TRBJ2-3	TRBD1	CASSLVVIGTADPITDTQYF	TGTGCCAGCAGCTTAGTTGTTATTGGGACAGCCGATCCTATCACAGATACGCAGTATTTT
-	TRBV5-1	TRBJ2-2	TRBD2	CASSLRSREGQMGPGELFF	TGCGCCAGCAGCCTTAGGTCGCGGGAGGGCCAAATGGGACCCGGGGAGCTGTTTTTT
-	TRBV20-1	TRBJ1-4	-	CSARGGEKLFF	TGCAGTGCTAGGGGGGGTGAAAAACTGTTTTTT
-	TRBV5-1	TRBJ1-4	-	CASSPYRDLGEKLFF	TGCGCCAGCAGCCCCTACAGGGATCTGGGTGAAAAACTGTTTTTT
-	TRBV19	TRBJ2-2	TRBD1	CASSIDREHGELFF	TGTGCCAGTAGTATTGACAGGGAACACGGGGAGCTGTTTTTT
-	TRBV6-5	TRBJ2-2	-	CASRTRTGELFF	TGTGCCAGCAGGACCCGTACCGGGGAGCTGTTTTTT
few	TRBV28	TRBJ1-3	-	CASSLWVSGNTIYF	TGTGCCAGCAGTTTATGGGTCTCTGGAAACACCATATATTTT
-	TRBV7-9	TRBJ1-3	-	CASSPRRGLRLGAGNTIYF	TGTGCCAGCAGCCCACGAAGAGGCCTCCGCCTAGGGGCTGGAAACACCATATATTTT
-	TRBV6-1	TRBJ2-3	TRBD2	CASTLLAGDTDTQYF	TGTGCCAGCACCTTACTAGCGGGAGACACAGATACGCAGTATTTT
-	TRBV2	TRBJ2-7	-	CASSSPSKTYEQYF	TGTGCCAGCAGCTCCCCTAGTAAAACCTACGAGCAGTACTTC
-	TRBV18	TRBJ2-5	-	CASSPPSGWETQYF	TGTGCCAGCTCACCACCGTCGGGCTGGGAGACCCAGTACTTC
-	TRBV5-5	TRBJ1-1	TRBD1	CASSFNTGDTEAFF	TGTGCCAGCAGCTTCAACACAGGGGACACTGAAGCTTTCTTT
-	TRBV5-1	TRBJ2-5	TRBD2	CASSLAPGASGRETQYF	TGCGCCAGCAGCTTGGCCCCTGGGGCCAGCGGGAGGGAGACCCAGTACTTC
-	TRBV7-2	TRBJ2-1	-	CASSGLNEQFF	TGTGCCAGCAGCGGACTTAATGAGCAGTTCTTC